This TCR beta chain emerged from a study of T cell responses to AZD1222 COVID-19 vaccine. Sequenced by immunoSEQ multiplex PCR; TCRdb stores in-frame clones only, minus some. The sample lists about 140,000 clones; around 90% were seen once. The germline V gene encodes CDR1 SEHNR and CDR2 FQNEAQ (reference sequence). The V gene lost 2 bases and the J gene lost 4 bases, with 13 bases spanning the gap. The CDR3 consists of 15 residues. The sample here was peripheral blood, taken 28 days after the second AZD1222 dose. The sequence was collected from an adult who received the AZD1222 COVID-19 vaccine. The V gene is TRBV7-9, the J gene TRBJ2-3, with unresolved D. Written as DNA, the CDR3 is TGTGCCAGCAGCTTAAATTATGGTTCCGCAGATACGCAGTATTTT. This translates into CASSLNYGSADTQYF.